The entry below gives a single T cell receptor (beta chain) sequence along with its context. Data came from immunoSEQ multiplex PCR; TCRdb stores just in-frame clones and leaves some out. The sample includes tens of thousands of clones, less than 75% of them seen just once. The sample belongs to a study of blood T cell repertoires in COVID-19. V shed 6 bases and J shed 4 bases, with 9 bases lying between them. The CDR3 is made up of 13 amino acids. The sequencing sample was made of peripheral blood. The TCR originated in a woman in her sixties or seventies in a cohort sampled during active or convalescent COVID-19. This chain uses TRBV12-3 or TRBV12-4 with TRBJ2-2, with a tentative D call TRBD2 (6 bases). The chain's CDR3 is CASSWDSTGELFF. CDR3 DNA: TGTGCCAGCAGCTGGGACTCCACCGGGGAGCTGTTTTTT.